The rows below give T cell receptor beta chains drawn from one sample of a study of shared clonotypes between healthy human individuals. TCRdb's copy holds only in-frame clones and misses some; the assay was immunoSEQ multiplex PCR. The table lists 850,000 to 1,100,000 clones, approximately 75% of them singletons, with about 0.94% in the top ten. The source material was memory CD4+ T cells from PBMCs. The receptor set was obtained from a man aged 18 to 30 in good health. Some clones in this sample may be carry-over from other donors' samples. Each CDR3 is given with its conserved first and last residue. The order of the fields is J gene, V gene, D gene, clone size, CDR3 protein, CDR3 DNA. A D gene is named only where the DNA matches it firmly. Clone size is not always given. Where it is, it says once, few, many or a class for expanded clones.

TRBJ2-7,TRBV6-1,NA,NA,CASSEIPFQLYEQYF,TGTGCCAGCAGTGAAATCCCATTTCAACTATACGAGCAGTACTTC
TRBJ2-3,TRBV9,TRBD2,NA,CASSVGLAGDTDTQYF,TGTGCCAGCAGCGTAGGTCTAGCGGGGGACACAGATACGCAGTATTTT
TRBJ1-1,TRBV5-6,NA,few,CASSLGRRNTEAFF,TGTGCCAGCAGCTTGGGTCGGCGGAACACTGAAGCTTTCTTT
TRBJ2-7,TRBV5-1,NA,few,CASSVGHLSYEQYF,TGCGCCAGCAGCGTGGGACACCTCTCCTACGAGCAGTACTTC
TRBJ1-2,TRBV25-1,NA,NA,CASSEPGAVDYTF,TGTGCCAGCAGTGAACCGGGGGCGGTTGACTACACCTTC
TRBJ1-4,TRBV5-1,NA,NA,CASSLRASNEKLFF,TGCGCCAGCAGCCTTAGGGCTTCTAATGAAAAACTGTTTTTT
TRBJ2-2,TRBV28,NA,NA,CASSSDSAPGELFF,TGTGCCAGCAGTTCCGACAGCGCCCCCGGGGAGCTGTTTTTT
TRBJ1-2,TRBV18,NA,NA,CASSRQATNYGYTF,TGTGCCAGCTCACGACAGGCTACTAACTATGGCTACACCTTC
TRBJ2-7,TRBV10-3,NA,many,CAISNSGGLGEQYF,TGTGCCATCAGTAACTCAGGGGGGCTGGGGGAGCAGTACTTC
TRBJ2-5,TRBV15,NA,NA,CATSRDGQETQYF,TGTGCCACCAGTAGGGACGGACAAGAGACCCAGTACTTC
TRBJ1-2,TRBV6-5,NA,NA,CASSSRSGSAGYTF,TGTGCCAGCAGTTCCCGATCGGGGTCGGCTGGCTACACCTTC
TRBJ2-7,TRBV2,NA,NA,CASSDGGRGSSYEQYF,TGTGCCAGCAGTGATGGGGGGAGAGGTTCCTCCTACGAGCAGTACTTC
TRBJ1-2,TRBV27,NA,NA,CASSLSAIGNYGYTF,TGTGCCAGCAGTTTATCGGCAATAGGGAACTATGGCTACACCTTC
TRBJ2-1,TRBV7-2,TRBD2,NA,CASSTQAGVTQYNEQFF,TGTGCCAGCAGCACCCAAGCGGGAGTCACCCAATACAATGAGCAGTTCTTC
TRBJ1-1,TRBV10-3,NA,NA,CATQGAGMNTEAFF,TGTGCCACCCAGGGCGCCGGAATGAACACTGAAGCTTTCTTT
TRBJ1-3,TRBV9,NA,NA,CASSVMTQAVGNTIYF,TGTGCCAGCAGCGTAATGACGCAGGCGGTTGGAAACACCATATATTTT
TRBJ2-7,TRBV28,TRBD1,NA,CASPPGVPGQGIDEQYF,TGTGCCAGCCCTCCGGGGGTTCCGGGACAGGGTATAGACGAGCAGTACTTC
TRBJ2-5,TRBV18,TRBD1,NA,CASSPPGQGGETQYF,TGTGCCAGCTCGCCCCCGGGACAGGGGGGAGAGACCCAGTACTTC
TRBJ2-3,TRBV4-2,TRBD1,NA,CASSQALGGTGGDTQYF,TGTGCCAGCAGCCAGGCACTCGGCGGGACAGGGGGAGATACGCAGTATTTT
TRBJ2-1,TRBV29-1,TRBD2,NA,CSVERTSGNEQFF,TGCAGCGTTGAAAGGACTAGCGGCAATGAGCAGTTCTTC
TRBJ2-5,TRBV7-2,NA,NA,CASSPRRPTDLTQYF,TGTGCCAGCAGCCCGAGGCGGCCCACCGATCTGACCCAGTACTTC
TRBJ1-2,TRBV30,NA,few,CAWSRTAGYGYTF,TGTGCCTGGAGCAGAACAGCGGGCTATGGCTACACCTTC
TRBJ2-1,TRBV7-2,TRBD1,NA,CASSLRQGAGEQFF,TGTGCCAGCAGCCTGCGACAGGGGGCTGGTGAGCAGTTCTTC
TRBJ2-3,TRBV7-3,NA,once,CASSPSLATGDTQYF,TGTGCCAGCAGCCCGTCATTAGCGACGGGCGATACGCAGTATTTT
TRBJ2-7,TRBV29-1,TRBD1,NA,CSVWKLRDRDYEQYF,TGCAGCGTTTGGAAGCTCCGGGACAGGGACTACGAGCAGTACTTC
TRBJ1-3,TRBV6-5,NA,once,CASSYWAASGNTIYF,TGTGCCAGCAGTTACTGGGCGGCCTCTGGAAACACCATATATTTT
TRBJ1-2,TRBV28,NA,once,CASSTGTWRGYTF,TGTGCCAGCAGCACCGGGACCTGGCGGGGCTACACCTTC
TRBJ1-1,TRBV5-1,TRBD1,NA,CASSSQGTEAFF,TGCGCCAGCAGCTCACAGGGGACTGAAGCTTTCTTT
TRBJ2-5,TRBV5-1,TRBD1,many,CASSPQGQGLETQYF,TGCGCCAGCAGCCCCCAAGGACAGGGGTTAGAGACCCAGTACTTC
TRBJ2-1,TRBV5-1,TRBD2,NA,CASSLGLAGGPSINEQFF,TGCGCCAGCAGCTTGGGGCTAGCGGGAGGGCCCTCAATCAATGAGCAGTTCTTC
TRBJ1-1,TRBV30,NA,NA,CAWSPGRGEAFF,TGTGCCTGGAGTCCCGGACGGGGTGAAGCTTTCTTT
TRBJ2-7,TRBV30,NA,NA,CAWSVLRSGSYEQYF,TGTGCCTGGAGTGTACTACGTTCCGGGAGCTACGAGCAGTACTTC
TRBJ2-2,TRBV5-6,NA,NA,CASGTAQKTGELFF,TGTGCCAGCGGTACAGCCCAGAAGACCGGGGAGCTGTTTTTT
TRBJ2-2,TRBV6-4,NA,many,CASTPRTETGELFF,TGTGCCAGCACCCCTCGGACAGAAACCGGGGAGCTGTTTTTT
TRBJ2-4,TRBV29-1,NA,NA,CSGEDSSRGNIQYF,TGCAGCGGGGAGGACAGCTCAAGAGGAAACATTCAGTACTTC
TRBJ1-3,TRBV29-1,NA,few,CSVGGTGNTIYF,TGCAGCGTTGGAGGGACTGGAAACACCATATATTTT
TRBJ2-7,TRBV9,NA,NA,CASSVRQGSYEQYF,TGTGCCAGCAGCGTAAGGCAGGGATCCTACGAGCAGTACTTC
TRBJ2-1,TRBV9,NA,NA,CASSQTSYNEQFF,TGTGCCAGCAGCCAGACCTCCTACAATGAGCAGTTCTTC
TRBJ2-7,TRBV5-1,NA,NA,CASSGDLLVEQYF,TGCGCCAGCAGCGGGGACCTCTTGGTGGAGCAGTACTTC